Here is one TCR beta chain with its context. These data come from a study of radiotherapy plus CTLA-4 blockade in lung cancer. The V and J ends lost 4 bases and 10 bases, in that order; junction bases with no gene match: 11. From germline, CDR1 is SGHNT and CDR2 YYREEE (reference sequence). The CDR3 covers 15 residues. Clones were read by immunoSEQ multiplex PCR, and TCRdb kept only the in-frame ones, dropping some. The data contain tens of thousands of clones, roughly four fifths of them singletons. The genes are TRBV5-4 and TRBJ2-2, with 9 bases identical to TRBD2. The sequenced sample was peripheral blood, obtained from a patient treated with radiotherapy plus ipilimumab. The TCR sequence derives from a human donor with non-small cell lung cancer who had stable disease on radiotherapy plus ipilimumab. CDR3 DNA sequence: TGTGCCAGCAGCCGCCCCGGGACTAGCACTACGGAGCTGTTTTTT. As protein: CASSRPGTSTTELFF.